The entry below describes one T cell receptor beta chain. The target antigen is unknown. Produced via immunoSEQ multiplex PCR; TCRdb's table is partial and in-frame only. The sample holds fewer than 30,000 clones; about 87% are singletons and the top ten take around a tenth. This sample was included in a study of OX40 agonist ivuxolimab in advanced cancers. Whole-study findings and limits: At 0.1-3.0 mg/kg, partial responders had clonal expansion among the lowest observed.

Sequences were derived from CD4+ or CD8+ T cells sorted from blood, sampled in a trial of the OX40 agonist ivuxolimab. This TCR derives from an adult with an advanced solid tumor such as melanoma, head and neck, liver or kidney cancer.

In nucleotides, the CDR3 is TGTGCCATCAGTGTTTTTGAACAGGGGGGAGTAGGGATCTATGGCTACACCTTC. Amino acids: CAISVFEQGGVGIYGYTF. J is TRBJ1-2 and V is TRBV10-3; 8 nucleotides line up with TRBD1. The CDR3 is 18 amino acids. With 4 bases clipped from V and 4 bases from J, the junction kept 17 bases outside the gene matches. The germline V gene has CDR1 ENHRY and CDR2 SYGVKD.